A single sample gave rise to the 19 T cell receptor beta chains below, sequenced in a study of cytomegalovirus exposure and HLA in healthy donors. The PCR used 60 Vbeta and 13 Jbeta primers. Sequenced by immunoSEQ multiplex PCR; TCRdb stores in-frame clones only, minus some. Of 150,000 to 200,000 clones listed, approximately 80% are singletons. Sequencing used PBMCs. The receptors were gathered from a man aged 25-45 years in good health and CMV-seropositive.

The genes are TRBV7-8 and TRBJ1-5, with 7 bases identical to TRBD1. Germline V lookup: CDR1 SGHVS, CDR2 FQNEAQ. CDR3 length: 14 amino acids. With 4 bases clipped from V and 4 bases from J, the junction kept 4 bases outside the gene matches. The CDR3 nucleotides read TGTGCCAGCAGCTCAACACAGGGGAATCAGCCCCAGCATTTT. This gives the protein CASSSTQGNQPQHF. The full variable domain, completed using reference TRBV7-8 and TRBJ1-5, is GAGVSQSPRYKVAKRGQDVALRCDPISGHVSLFWYQQALGQGPEFLTYFQNEAQLDKSGLPSDRFFAERPEGSVSTLKIQRTQQEDSAVYLCASSSTQGNQPQHFGDGTRLSIL.

The genes are TRBV19 and TRBJ1-1, with 7 bases that match TRBD1. V gave up 7 bases and J gave up 2 bases; unmatched junction bases: 7. Germline loops: CDR1 LNHDA, CDR2 SQIVND (reference sequence). CDR3 length: 14 amino acids. Here the CDR3 DNA reads TGTGCCAGTAATGTGGGACAGCCAAACACTGAAGCTTTCTTT. This gives the protein CASNVGQPNTEAFF.

The chain combines TRBV11-3 with TRBJ1-4; 10 bases agree with TRBD1. The junction had 1 base not matched to a gene; V was cut back by 3 bases and J by 3 bases. This CDR3 comprises 15 residues. CDR1 is SGHNT and CDR2 is YENEEA in the germline V gene. The CDR3 bases are TGTGCCAGCAGCTTCGGGACAGGGGCTAATGAAAAACTGTTTTTT. This codes for CASSFGTGANEKLFF.

This clone was picked up many times. The chain uses TRBV6-1 and TRBJ1-4; TRBD1 aligns across 8 bases. After removal of 4 bases from V and 7 bases from J, the junction contained 5 bases not matched to a gene. The CDR3 totals 14 residues. CDR1 and CDR2 from the germline V gene are MNHNS and SASEGT. The CDR3 is CASSGGQEGEKLFF. In DNA form, the CDR3 reads TGTGCCAGCAGTGGGGGACAGGAGGGTGAAAAACTGTTTTTT.

The chain uses TRBV11-3 and TRBJ1-1, with 8 bases fitting TRBD1. Germline CDR1 is SGHNT and CDR2 is YENEEA. V was pared by 1 base and J by 5 bases, with 12 bases of the junction left unmatched. CDR3 length: 17 amino acids. The CDR3 loop reads CASSLAFTGTGDTEAFF. The CDR3 DNA sequence: TGTGCCAGCAGCTTAGCTTTTACCGGGACAGGAGATACTGAAGCTTTCTTT.

The chain links TRBV5-1 to TRBJ1-4, with TRBD1 matching 9 bases. With V trimmed by 4 bases and J by 6 bases, 7 bases remained unmatched. The CDR3 is 15 residues long. CDR1 is SGHRS and CDR2 is YFSETQ in the germline V gene. The CDR3 region is CASSSTGGSDEKLFF. For the CDR3, the DNA is TGCGCCAGCAGCAGCACAGGGGGCTCGGATGAAAAACTGTTTTTT. Drawing the rest from reference TRBV5-1 and TRBJ1-4, the complete variable domain is KAGVTQTPRYLIKTRGQQVTLSCSPISGHRSVSWYQQTPGQGLQFLFEYFSETQRNKGNFPGRFSGRQFSNSRSEMNVSTLELGDSALYLCASSSTGGSDEKLFFGSGTQLSVL.

The chain carries TRBV7-9 and TRBJ1-1; 9 positions match TRBD1. The length of the CDR3 is 13 residues. After removal of 6 bases from V and 4 bases from J, the junction contained 3 bases not matched to a gene. CDR1 and CDR2 (germline): SEHNR, FQNEAQ (reference sequence). CDR3 bases: TGTGCCAGCAGGGGACAGGGTGGCACTGAAGCTTTCTTT. Translating it yields CASRGQGGTEAFF.

This clone came up a few times. The chain recombines TRBV1 with TRBJ2-7; TRBD1 was called by the table and not checked on the DNA. TRBV1 is reported as a pseudogene. The CDR3 totals 17 residues. For the CDR3, the DNA is TGCACCAGCAGCCAAGCCCTCCGAGGGGGGACAGGGTACGAGCAGTACTTC. Amino acids: CTSSQALRGGTGYEQYF.

The chain links TRBV10-3 to TRBJ2-1; the match to TRBD2 covers 9 bases. Germline V CDR1 and CDR2: ENHRY, SYGVKD. CDR3 length: 16 amino acids. Trimming took 0 bases from V and 3 from J; bases not matched to a gene: 3. The CDR3 reads CAISESERGVYNEQFF. CDR3 sequence (DNA): TGTGCCATCAGTGAGTCGGAGCGGGGGGTCTACAATGAGCAGTTCTTC.

This clone occurred a few times. The genes are TRBV9 and TRBJ1-2; 8 nucleotides align to TRBD1. CDR1 is SGDLS, CDR2 YYNGEE, per germline. CDR3 size: 17 residues. Trimming took 4 bases from V and 2 from J; bases not matched to a gene: 13. CDR3 coding DNA: TGTGCCAGCAGCCTGCGTGGGGGGACAGGACGAAACTATGGCTACACCTTC. Translated: CASSLRGGTGRNYGYTF.

In this sample, this clone turned up a few times. The chain links TRBV4-1 to TRBJ2-7, with TRBD2 as a possible D gene (5 bases). Looked up from germline, CDR1 is MGHRA and CDR2 is YSYEKL. This CDR3 has 13 residues. Trimming shortened V by 3 bases and J by 4 bases, and 10 bases separated the two germline ends. DNA for the CDR3: TGCGCCAGCAGCCAGGTTGGCGGGTACGAGCAGTACTTC. Protein sequence: CASSQVGGYEQYF.

The chain uses TRBV11-2 and TRBJ1-5, with D perhaps TRBD1 (5 bases). The CDR3 has 14 residues. V was cut by 1 base and J by 7 bases, with 11 bases left in between. The germline gives CDR1 SGHAT, CDR2 FQNNGV. CDR3 sequence: CASSLAGDFQPQHF. The CDR3 DNA reads as TGTGCCAGCAGCTTAGCTGGGGACTTCCAGCCCCAGCATTTT.

The chain links TRBV9 to TRBJ1-1; D is uncertain. The germline CDR1 and CDR2 sequences are SGDLS and YYNGEE. This CDR3 is 15 amino acids long. V was cut by 0 bases and J by 1 base, with 10 bases left in between. The CDR3 protein is CASSVVGETNTEAFF. DNA for the CDR3: TGTGCCAGCAGCGTAGTTGGAGAAACGAACACTGAAGCTTTCTTT.

This clone has a single count. The rearrangement uses TRBV5-4 and TRBJ2-2; no definite D call. The CDR3 has 14 amino acids. CDR1 SGHNT and CDR2 YYREEE come from the germline V gene (reference sequence). Deletions cut 2 bases from V and 4 bases from J, with 9 bases between. CDR3 protein: CASSFIESTGELFF. CDR3 nucleotide sequence: TGTGCCAGCAGCTTCATAGAAAGCACCGGGGAGCTGTTTTTT.

Concerning this clone itself: An end of the junction does not agree with germline; a read error may underlie this. The chain couples TRBV7-9 to TRBJ2-7; the match to TRBD1 covers 8 bases. CDR1 is SEHNR, CDR2 FQNEAQ, per germline (reference sequence). This CDR3 is 15 amino acids long. This CDR3 is CSSSSPDRDRYEQYF. The DNA of the CDR3 is TGTTCCAGCAGCTCTCCGGACAGGGACCGGTACGAGCAGTACTTC.

J is TRBJ2-5 and V is TRBV6-1; TRBD2 aligns across 14 bases. There are 15 residues in the CDR3. V lost 5 bases, J lost 4 bases, and 3 bases stayed unmatched. Germline CDR1 and CDR2: MNHNS and SASEGT. Here the CDR3 reads CASSPGLAGAETQYF. For the CDR3, the DNA is TGTGCCAGCAGTCCGGGACTAGCGGGGGCAGAGACCCAGTACTTC.

In DNA form, the CDR3 reads TGTGCCAGCAGTTTGGGACAGGGGAAGGAGACCCAGTACTTC. It translates to CASSLGQGKETQYF. This sequence joins TRBV21-1 and TRBJ2-5; the listed D gene, TRBD1, was not tested against the DNA. TRBV21-1 is tagged as a pseudogene. The CDR3 is made up of 14 amino acids.

The genes are TRBV10-3 and TRBJ2-1; TRBD2 is a possible D gene (6 bases). The germline V gene has CDR1 ENHRY and CDR2 SYGVKD. Trimming removed 6 bases at V and 7 bases at J, with 16 bases between. The length of the CDR3 is 14 residues. Here the CDR3 reads CAISRDEEGNEQFF. The CDR3 region has the DNA TGTGCCATCAGCCGGGACGAGGAGGGGAATGAGCAGTTCTTC.

The rearrangement links TRBV27 to TRBJ1-1, with no clear D. This CDR3 is 13 amino acids long. Germline V CDR1 and CDR2: MNHEY, SMNVEV (reference sequence). V lost 6 bases to trimming and J lost 1 base, with 9 bases between them. The CDR3 is CASRYIRNTEAFF. CDR3 bases: TGTGCCAGCAGGTATATTCGGAACACTGAAGCTTTCTTT.